These 21 T cell receptor beta chains were all obtained from the same sample, sequenced in a study of response to subunit inactivated influenza vaccine. TCRdb processed the RT-PCR reads anew with MiXCR; each CDR3 protein has one entry. Here the sample spans 650,000 to 800,000 distinct CDR3 sequences, about 18% being singletons. The starting material was PBMCs from blood, obtained roughly 5 days after vaccination. These TCRs come from a man between 45 and 60 years old who received an inactivated influenza vaccine.

V gene TRBV5-1 combines with J gene TRBJ2-7; TRBD2 matches 7 bases. V dropped 3 bases and J dropped 7; count of bases not matched to a gene: 13. Germline V gene sequence: CDR1 SGHRS, CDR2 YFSETQ. CDR3 length: 15 residues. Written as DNA, the CDR3 is TGCGCCAGCAGCTCACCGGGACTACGAGCTGGAGAGCAGTACTTC. Amino acids: CASSSPGLRAGEQYF.

This clonotype was observed a handful of times. The J gene is TRBJ2-5, the V gene TRBV7-2; the D gene is possibly TRBD1 (6 bases). Trimming left V 2 bases short and J 1 base short, with 11 bases between. Germline CDR1 reads SGHTA; CDR2 reads FQGNSA. CDR3 size: 15 residues. CDR3 DNA sequence: TGTGCCAGCAGCTTATCGACAGGCCTCCAAGAGACCCAGTACTTC. Amino acid sequence: CASSLSTGLQETQYF.

This clonotype turned up a few times. The gene calls are TRBV27 and TRBJ2-1, with a possible D match to TRBD1 (6 bases). The CDR3 is 13 residues long. Germline lookup yields CDR1 MNHEY and CDR2 SMNVEV (reference sequence). V lost 5 bases and J 10 bases, leaving 15 bases between the germline ends. The CDR3 protein is CASSLNSGTEQFF. Written as DNA, the CDR3 is TGTGCCAGCAGTCTAAACTCCGGGACAGAGCAGTTCTTC.

The chain uses TRBV6-5 and TRBJ1-2; D is ambiguous. Germline-derived CDR1 and CDR2 are MNHEY and SVGAGI. The CDR3 runs to 12 residues. V dropped 10 bases and J dropped 0 bases, with 9 bases sitting between them. CDR3 coding DNA: TGTGCCACCTCCCAAGCTAACTATGGCTACACCTTC. This encodes CATSQANYGYTF.

The gene calls are TRBV18 and TRBJ2-4, with TRBD2 matching over 13 bases. The CDR3 consists of 16 residues. Germline V lookup: CDR1 KGHSH, CDR2 LQKENI. V lost 3 bases and J lost 9; bases outside the gene matches: 8. The CDR3 loop reads CASSPTSGRSLVIQYF. CDR3 coding DNA: TGTGCCAGCTCACCGACTAGCGGGAGGTCACTCGTCATTCAGTACTTC.

This chain links TRBV28 with TRBJ2-7; 7 bases align to TRBD1. J was trimmed by 5 bases and V by 5 bases; bases with no gene match: 12. Looked up from germline, CDR1 is MDHEN and CDR2 is SYDVKM. The CDR3 runs 15 residues. CDR3 bases: TGTGCCAGCAGTGCCCTCCCGACAGGGAGCCACGAGCAGTACTTC. It encodes CASSALPTGSHEQYF.

This clonotype occurred many times. The J gene is TRBJ1-1, the V gene TRBV20-1, with a tentative D call TRBD1 (6 bases). The V gene lost 0 bases and the J gene lost 6 bases, with 8 bases spanning the gap. The CDR3 has 12 residues. Germline V CDR1 and CDR2: DFQATT, SNEGSKA (reference sequence). For the CDR3, the DNA is TGCAGTGCTAGAGATAGGGGGGCTGAAGCTTTCTTT. Protein sequence: CSARDRGAEAFF.

This clonotype occurred a few times. V gene TRBV29-1 combines with J gene TRBJ1-1; unclear D gene. Germline V lookup: CDR1 SQVTM, CDR2 ANQGSEA. The CDR3 extends over 11 amino acids. V lost 5 bases to trimming and J lost 7 bases, with 11 bases between them. CDR3 sequence: CSVRGSLEAFF. The CDR3, as DNA: TGCAGCGTTAGAGGCAGCCTTGAAGCTTTCTTT.

This clonotype was observed many times. The V call is TRBV20-1, the J call TRBJ1-6; D is unclear. V was clipped by 6 bases and J by 6 bases, with 9 bases between them. There are 12 residues in the CDR3. Germline CDR1 and CDR2: DFQATT and SNEGSKA (reference sequence). The chain's CDR3 is CSATERNSPLHF. The CDR3 nucleotides are TGCAGTGCAACGGAGCGTAATTCACCCCTCCACTTT.

This clonotype was recorded at least ten times. This sequence joins TRBV6-1 and TRBJ1-5; possible D gene TRBD1, 5 bases. V lost 6 bases and J 1 base, leaving 10 bases between the germline ends. CDR3 length: 14 amino acids. Germline V CDR1 and CDR2: MNHNS, SASEGT. The CDR3: CASRPGGSNQPQHF. In DNA, the CDR3 is TGTGCCAGCAGGCCCGGGGGAAGCAATCAGCCCCAGCATTTT.

The genes are TRBV20-1 and TRBJ1-2, with D maybe TRBD1 (5 bases). This CDR3 is built from 15 residues. The germline V gene encodes CDR1 DFQATT and CDR2 SNEGSKA (reference sequence). V lost 1 base to trimming and J lost 2 bases, with 14 bases between them. The CDR3, as DNA: TGCAGTGCTAGAGCCGCGGGGGGAAAAAACTATGGCTACACCTTC. It specifies CSARAAGGKNYGYTF.

The chain combines TRBV20-1 with TRBJ2-5, with D maybe TRBD2 (6 bases). This CDR3 comprises 14 residues. The V gene's germline CDR1 is DFQATT and CDR2 SNEGSKA (reference sequence). Between the trimmed V and J ends, which lost 5 bases and 7 bases, there was a span of 20 bases. CDR3 DNA sequence: TGCAGTGCTGGAGGGACTTTACTTGGCGGGACCCAGTACTTC. Translating gives CSAGGTLLGGTQYF.

This clonotype was observed a few times. This sequence joins TRBV7-2 and TRBJ2-7, with 7 bases lining up with TRBD2. Germline lookup yields CDR1 SGHTA and CDR2 FQGNSA. The V and J ends lost 7 bases and 3 bases, in that order; junction bases with no gene match: 9. The length of the CDR3 is 14 residues. The CDR3 is CASTPGRERYEQYF. The CDR3 DNA reads TGTGCCAGCACCCCCGGGCGGGAGCGCTACGAGCAGTACTTC.

This clonotype was observed a few times. The chain combines TRBV12-3 or TRBV12-4 with TRBJ1-4, with D possibly matching TRBD1 (5 bases). CDR3 length: 14 residues. V was pared by 6 bases and J by 3 bases, with 11 bases between. CDR3 sequence reads: CASRTGLPNEKLFF. CDR3 coding DNA: TGTGCCAGCAGAACGGGACTTCCTAATGAAAAACTGTTTTTT.

This chain connects TRBV20-1 to TRBJ2-5; D ambiguous. With 1 base removed from V and 0 bases from J, the gap between germline ends came to 6 bases. The length of the CDR3 is 13 residues. Germline CDR1 reads DFQATT; CDR2 reads SNEGSKA (reference sequence). CDR3 DNA sequence: TGCAGTGCTAGAGCGCCCTACCAAGAGACCCAGTACTTC. Translating gives CSARAPYQETQYF.

V is TRBV5-8 and J is TRBJ2-1; D call uncertain. This CDR3 is 15 amino acids long. Trimming pared 1 base from V and 4 bases from J, leaving 12 bases between. Germline-derived CDR1 and CDR2 are SGHTS and YDEGEE. The CDR3 loop is CASSLRATWYNEQFF. The CDR3 coding sequence is TGTGCCAGCAGCTTGCGAGCAACATGGTACAATGAGCAGTTCTTC. The whole variable domain, filled in from reference TRBV5-8 and TRBJ2-1, reads EAGVTQSPTHLIKTRGQQATLRCSPISGHTSVYWYQQALGLGLQFLLWYDEGEERNRGNFPPRFSGRQFPNYSSELNVNALELEDSALYLCASSLRATWYNEQFFGPGTRLTVL.

This clonotype was observed a single time. A much larger clone is a single base away; this may be a read error. This sequence joins TRBV27 and TRBJ2-1; unclear D gene. The germline V and J ends were trimmed by 4 bases and 6 bases, with 4 bases remaining between them. Germline-derived CDR1 and CDR2 are MNHEY and SMNVEV (reference sequence). This CDR3 region has 11 residues. CDR3 in DNA: TGTGCCAGCAGTTGGTTCAATGAGCAGTTCTTC. It encodes CASSWFNEQFF.

Ten or more counts support this clonotype. V is TRBV4-2 and J is TRBJ2-2, with unresolved D. Trimming left V 2 bases short and J 5 bases short, with 15 bases between. The CDR3 totals 16 residues. Germline V gene data show CDR1 as LGHNA and CDR2 as YNFKEQ. CDR3 nucleotide sequence: TGTGCCAGCAGCCAAATAACAGCAGCATCAACCGGGGAGCTGTTTTTT. Translated: CASSQITAASTGELFF.

This clonotype occurred many times. At one of its ends the junction is not consistent with the germline gene, which may arise from a read error. The chain has TRBV4-3 and TRBJ2-2, with D tentatively TRBD1 (6 bases). The CDR3 runs 14 residues. Germline V gene lookup returns CDR1 LGHNA and CDR2 YSLEER. Written as DNA, the CDR3 is TGTGCCAGCAGTCAGGGACAGAACACCGGGGAGCTGTTTTTT. As protein: CASSQGQNTGELFF.

The chain combines TRBV24-1 with TRBJ2-2; 7 bases match TRBD2. From germline, CDR1 is KGHDR and CDR2 SFDVKD. Trimming removed 6 bases from V and 1 base from J; junction bases left unmatched: 4. The CDR3 runs to 15 residues. The DNA of the CDR3 is TGTGCCACCAGTCAACTAGCGCGGAACACCGGGGAGCTGTTTTTT. This gives the protein CATSQLARNTGELFF.

This clonotype was recorded at least ten times. V and J are TRBV20-1 and TRBJ2-7, with a weak D call TRBD2 (5 bases). The CDR3 has 14 residues. Trimming pared 4 bases from V and 0 bases from J, leaving 13 bases between. Germline assignment: CDR1 DFQATT and CDR2 SNEGSKA (reference sequence). Written as DNA, the CDR3 is TGCAGTGCTACGGACGTCCGGGACTCCTACGAGCAGTACTTC. It is translated as CSATDVRDSYEQYF.